One T cell receptor beta chain is described in this entry. The sample originates from a study of control samples from healthy donors and cancer patients. Germline values: CDR1 SNHLY, CDR2 FYNNEI. V was shortened by 4 bases and J by 5 bases, with 12 bases between the two germline ends. CDR3 length equals 14 residues. Sequencing used immunoSEQ multiplex PCR; TCRdb keeps in-frame clones, though not all of them. The repertoire has over 200,000 clones, about 80% of them found once; the top ten carry 13%. The sequenced sample consisted of PBMCs. The receptor comes from a woman aged 55 to 70 with lung cancer. The rearrangement uses TRBV2 and TRBJ1-5, with TRBD1 as a possible D gene (6 bases). CDR3 sequence reads: CASSAWTADQPQHF. The CDR3, as DNA: TGTGCCAGCAGTGCGTGGACAGCAGATCAGCCCCAGCATTTT.